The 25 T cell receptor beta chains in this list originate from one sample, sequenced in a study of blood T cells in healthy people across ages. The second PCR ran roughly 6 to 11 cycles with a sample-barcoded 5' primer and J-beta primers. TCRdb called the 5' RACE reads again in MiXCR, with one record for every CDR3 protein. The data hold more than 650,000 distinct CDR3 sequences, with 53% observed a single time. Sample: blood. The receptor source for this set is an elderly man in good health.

The chain's CDR3 is CASSSGLAGFTDTQYF. The CDR3, as DNA: TGTGCCAGCAGTTCCGGACTAGCGGGGTTCACGGATACGCAGTATTTT. The chain is built from TRBV6-5 and TRBJ2-3; the match to TRBD2 covers 12 bases. V lost 4 bases to trimming and J lost 6 bases; unmatched junction nucleotides: 8. The CDR3 has 16 amino acids. Germline-derived CDR1 and CDR2 are MNHEY and SVGAGI.

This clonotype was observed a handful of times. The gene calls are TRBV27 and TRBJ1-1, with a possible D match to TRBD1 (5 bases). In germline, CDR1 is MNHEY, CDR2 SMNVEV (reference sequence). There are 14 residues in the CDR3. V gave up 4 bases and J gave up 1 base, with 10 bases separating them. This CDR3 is CASSSFGQNTEAFF. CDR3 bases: TGTGCCAGCAGTTCCTTCGGACAGAACACTGAAGCTTTCTTT.

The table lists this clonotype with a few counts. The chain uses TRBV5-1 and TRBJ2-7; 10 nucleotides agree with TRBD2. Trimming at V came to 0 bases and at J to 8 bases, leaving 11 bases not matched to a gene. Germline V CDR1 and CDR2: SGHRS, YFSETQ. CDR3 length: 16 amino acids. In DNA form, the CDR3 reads TGCGCCAGCAGCTTGGGTCTAGCGGGAGTCGGGAAAAAGCAGTACTTC. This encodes CASSLGLAGVGKKQYF.

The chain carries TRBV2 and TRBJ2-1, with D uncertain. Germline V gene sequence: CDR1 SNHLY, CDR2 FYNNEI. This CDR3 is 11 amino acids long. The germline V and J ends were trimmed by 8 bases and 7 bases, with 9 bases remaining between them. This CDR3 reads CASRRQNEQFF. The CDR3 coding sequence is TGTGCCAGCCGACGTCAAAATGAGCAGTTCTTC.

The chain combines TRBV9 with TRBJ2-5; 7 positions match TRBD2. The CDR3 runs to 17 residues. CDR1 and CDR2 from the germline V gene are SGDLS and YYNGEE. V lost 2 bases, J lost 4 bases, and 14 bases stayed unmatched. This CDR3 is CASSVGGWSGVGETQYF. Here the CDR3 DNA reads TGTGCCAGCAGCGTTGGAGGATGGAGCGGGGTCGGAGAGACCCAGTACTTC.

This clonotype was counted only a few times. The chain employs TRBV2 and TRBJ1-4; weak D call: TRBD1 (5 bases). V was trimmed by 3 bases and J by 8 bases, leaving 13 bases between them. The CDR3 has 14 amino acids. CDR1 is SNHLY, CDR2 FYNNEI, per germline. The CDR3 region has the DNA TGTGCCAGCAGTGATCGGGGGAGAGGCGAAAAACTGTTTTTT. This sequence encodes CASSDRGRGEKLFF.

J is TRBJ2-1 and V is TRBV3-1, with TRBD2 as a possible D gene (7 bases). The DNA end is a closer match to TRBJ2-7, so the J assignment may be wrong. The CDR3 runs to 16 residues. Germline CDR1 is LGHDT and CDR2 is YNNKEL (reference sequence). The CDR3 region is CASSHWGGGSYNEQYF. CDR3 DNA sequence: TGTGCCAGCAGCCACTGGGGCGGGGGCTCCTACAATGAGCAGTACTTC.

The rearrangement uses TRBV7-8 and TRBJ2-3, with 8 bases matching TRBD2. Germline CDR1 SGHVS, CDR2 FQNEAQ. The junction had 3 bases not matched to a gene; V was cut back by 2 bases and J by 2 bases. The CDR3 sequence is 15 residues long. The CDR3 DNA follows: TGTGCCAGCAGCTTAAACGGGAGGGTCACAGATACGCAGTATTTT. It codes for CASSLNGRVTDTQYF. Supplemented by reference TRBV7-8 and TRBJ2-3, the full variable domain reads GAGVSQSPRYKVAKRGQDVALRCDPISGHVSLFWYQQALGQGPEFLTYFQNEAQLDKSGLPSDRFFAERPEGSVSTLKIQRTQQEDSAVYLCASSLNGRVTDTQYFGPGTRLTVL.

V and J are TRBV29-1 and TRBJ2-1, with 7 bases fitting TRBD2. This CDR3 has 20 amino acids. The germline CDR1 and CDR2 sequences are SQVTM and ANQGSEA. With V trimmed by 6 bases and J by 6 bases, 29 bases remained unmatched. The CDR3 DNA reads TGCAGCGTCCTGGGCTCTGGACTAGGATTAATTGATAGGTGGGGCAATGAGCAGTTCTTC. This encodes CSVLGSGLGLIDRWGNEQFF.

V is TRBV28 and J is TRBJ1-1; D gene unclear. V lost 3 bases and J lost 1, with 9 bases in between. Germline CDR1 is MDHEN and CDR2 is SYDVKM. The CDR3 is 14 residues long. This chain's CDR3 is CASSFVGWNTEAFF. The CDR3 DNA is TGTGCCAGCAGTTTTGTCGGATGGAACACTGAAGCTTTCTTT. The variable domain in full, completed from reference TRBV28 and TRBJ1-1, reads DVKVTQSSRYLVKRTGEKVFLECVQDMDHENMFWYRQDPGLGLRLIYFSYDVKMKEKGDIPEGYSVSREKKERFSLILESASTNQTSMYLCASSFVGWNTEAFFGQGTRLTVV.

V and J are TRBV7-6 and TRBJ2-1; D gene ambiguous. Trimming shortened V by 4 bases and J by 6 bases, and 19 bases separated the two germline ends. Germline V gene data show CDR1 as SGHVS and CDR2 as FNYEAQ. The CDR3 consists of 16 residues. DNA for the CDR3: TGTGCCAGCAGCTACCCTTATCGGCAAAGCCCCAATGAGCAGTTCTTC. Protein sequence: CASSYPYRQSPNEQFF.

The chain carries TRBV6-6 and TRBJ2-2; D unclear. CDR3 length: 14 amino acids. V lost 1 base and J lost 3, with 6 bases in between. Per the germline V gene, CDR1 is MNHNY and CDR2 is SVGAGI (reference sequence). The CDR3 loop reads CASSYFRDTGELFF. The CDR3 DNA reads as TGTGCCAGCAGTTACTTCCGGGACACCGGGGAGCTGTTTTTT.

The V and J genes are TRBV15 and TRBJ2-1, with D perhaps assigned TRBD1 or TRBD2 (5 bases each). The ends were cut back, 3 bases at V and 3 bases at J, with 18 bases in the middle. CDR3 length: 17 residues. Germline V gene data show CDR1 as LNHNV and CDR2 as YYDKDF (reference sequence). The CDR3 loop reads CATSRSSGAVGYNEQFF. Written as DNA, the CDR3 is TGTGCCACCAGCAGGTCCTCCGGGGCCGTAGGCTACAATGAGCAGTTCTTC.

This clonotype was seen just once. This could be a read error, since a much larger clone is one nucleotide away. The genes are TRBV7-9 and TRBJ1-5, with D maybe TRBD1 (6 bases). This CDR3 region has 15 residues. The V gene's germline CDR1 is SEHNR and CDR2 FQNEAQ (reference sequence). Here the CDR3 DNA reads TGTGCCAGCAGCCCACAGGGCTCGGGCAATCAGCCCCGGCATTTT. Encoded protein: CASSPQGSGNQPRHF.

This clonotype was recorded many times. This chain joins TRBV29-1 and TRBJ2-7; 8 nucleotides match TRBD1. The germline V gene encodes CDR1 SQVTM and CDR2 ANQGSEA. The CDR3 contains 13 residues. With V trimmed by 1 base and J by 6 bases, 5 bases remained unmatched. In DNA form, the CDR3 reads TGCAGCGTTGAAGTCTCAGGGGGCGTCGAGCAGTACTTC. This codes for CSVEVSGGVEQYF.

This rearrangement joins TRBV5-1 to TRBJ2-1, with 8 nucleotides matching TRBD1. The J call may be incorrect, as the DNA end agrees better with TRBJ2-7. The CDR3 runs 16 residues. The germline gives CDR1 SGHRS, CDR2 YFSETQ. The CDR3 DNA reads TGCGCCAGCAGCTTGTCCACCGGGACAGGTTACTACGAGCAGTACTTC. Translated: CASSLSTGTGYYEQYF.

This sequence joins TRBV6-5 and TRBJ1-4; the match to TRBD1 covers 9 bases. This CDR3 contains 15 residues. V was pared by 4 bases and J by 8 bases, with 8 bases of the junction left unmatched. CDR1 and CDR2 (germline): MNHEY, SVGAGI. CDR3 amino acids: CASSLSGTGHEKLFF. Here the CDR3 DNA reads TGTGCCAGCAGTTTATCCGGGACAGGGCACGAAAAACTGTTTTTT.

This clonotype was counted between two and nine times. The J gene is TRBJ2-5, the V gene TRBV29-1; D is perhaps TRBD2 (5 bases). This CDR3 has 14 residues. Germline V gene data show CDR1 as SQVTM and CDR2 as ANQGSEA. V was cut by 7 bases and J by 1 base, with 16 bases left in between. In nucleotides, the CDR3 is TGCAGCGCCGCGAGGGCGATCTCCCAAGAGACCCAGTACTTC. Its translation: CSAARAISQETQYF.

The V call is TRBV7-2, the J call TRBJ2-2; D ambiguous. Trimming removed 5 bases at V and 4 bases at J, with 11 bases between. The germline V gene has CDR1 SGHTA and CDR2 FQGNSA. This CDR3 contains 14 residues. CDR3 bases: TGTGCCAGCAGCCCATCGTGGGGCACCGGGGAGCTGTTTTTT. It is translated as CASSPSWGTGELFF.

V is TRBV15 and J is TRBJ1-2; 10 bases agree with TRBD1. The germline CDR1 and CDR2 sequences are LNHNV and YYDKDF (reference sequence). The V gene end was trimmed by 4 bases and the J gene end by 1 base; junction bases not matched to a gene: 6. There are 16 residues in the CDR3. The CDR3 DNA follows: TGTGCCACCAGCAACATGACAGGGGGCAATAACTATGGCTACACCTTC. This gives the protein CATSNMTGGNNYGYTF.

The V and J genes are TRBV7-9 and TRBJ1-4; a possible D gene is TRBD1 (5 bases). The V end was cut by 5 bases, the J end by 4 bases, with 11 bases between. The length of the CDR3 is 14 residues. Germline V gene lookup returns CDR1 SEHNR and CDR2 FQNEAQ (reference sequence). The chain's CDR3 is CASSPRQNNEKLFF. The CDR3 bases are TGTGCCAGCAGCCCGCGACAGAATAATGAAAAACTGTTTTTT.

CDR3 amino acids: CASSQARTGERGPDNEQYF. CDR3 coding DNA: TGCGCCAGCAGCCAAGCTCGGACAGGGGAGCGCGGACCGGACAATGAGCAGTACTTC. V is TRBV4-1 and J is TRBJ2-7; 9 positions agree with TRBD1. Germline assignment: CDR1 MGHRA and CDR2 YSYEKL. The V segment lost 1 base and the J segment 7 bases; nucleotides outside the gene matches: 20. CDR3 size: 19 residues.

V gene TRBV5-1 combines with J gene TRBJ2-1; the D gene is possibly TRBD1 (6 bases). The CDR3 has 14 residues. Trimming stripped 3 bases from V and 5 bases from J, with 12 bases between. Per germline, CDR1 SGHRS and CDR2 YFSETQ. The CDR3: CASSWGTSNNEQFF. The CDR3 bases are TGCGCCAGCAGCTGGGGGACATCAAACAATGAGCAGTTCTTC.

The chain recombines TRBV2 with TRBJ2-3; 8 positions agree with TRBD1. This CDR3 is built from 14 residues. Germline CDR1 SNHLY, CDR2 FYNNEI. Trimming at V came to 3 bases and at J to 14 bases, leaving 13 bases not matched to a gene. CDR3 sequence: CASSEGRGHRYAYF. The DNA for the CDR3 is TGTGCCAGCAGTGAGGGCAGGGGGCACAGATACGCGTATTTT.

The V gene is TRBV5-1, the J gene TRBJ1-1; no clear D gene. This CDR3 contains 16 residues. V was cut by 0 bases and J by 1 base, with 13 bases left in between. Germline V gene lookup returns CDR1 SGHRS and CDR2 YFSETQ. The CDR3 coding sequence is TGCGCCAGCAGCTTGGTTATAGGCCGTCCGAACACTGAAGCTTTCTTT. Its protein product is CASSLVIGRPNTEAFF.